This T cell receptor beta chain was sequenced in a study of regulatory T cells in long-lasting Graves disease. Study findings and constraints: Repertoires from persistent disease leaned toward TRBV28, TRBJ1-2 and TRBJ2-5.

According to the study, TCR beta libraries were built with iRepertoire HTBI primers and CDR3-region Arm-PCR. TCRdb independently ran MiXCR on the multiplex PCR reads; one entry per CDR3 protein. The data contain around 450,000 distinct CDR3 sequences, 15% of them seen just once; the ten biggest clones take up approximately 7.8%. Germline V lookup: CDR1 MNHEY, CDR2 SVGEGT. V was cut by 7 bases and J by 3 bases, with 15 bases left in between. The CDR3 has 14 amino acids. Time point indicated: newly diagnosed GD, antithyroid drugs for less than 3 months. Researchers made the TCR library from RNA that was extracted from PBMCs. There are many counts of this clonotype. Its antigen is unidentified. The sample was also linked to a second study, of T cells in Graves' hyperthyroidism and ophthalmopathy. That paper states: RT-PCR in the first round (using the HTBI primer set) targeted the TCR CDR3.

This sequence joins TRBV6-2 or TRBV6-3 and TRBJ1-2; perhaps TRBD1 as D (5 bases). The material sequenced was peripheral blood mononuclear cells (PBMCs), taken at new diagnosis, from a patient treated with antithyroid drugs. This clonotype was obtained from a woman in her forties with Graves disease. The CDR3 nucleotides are TGTGCCAGCACTCAAAGGGGCCCGGACTATGGCTACACCTTC. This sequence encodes CASTQRGPDYGYTF.